The next 5 T cell receptor beta chains were all read from a single sample in a study of beta chain features in type 1 diabetes. Sequenced material consisted of expressed TCRB transcripts (all of the isolated RNA was reverse transcribed). Repertoires were generated with immunoSEQ multiplex PCR, while TCRdb's copy carries only in-frame clones and drops some. The table shows over 700,000 clones, with about a sixth occurring only once. Sequencing was done on a sample of naive CD4+ T cells from blood. These receptors originate from a woman younger than 35 in good health.

This clone was detected a few times. V is TRBV6-5 and J is TRBJ2-7; D perhaps matches TRBD1 (5 bases). The CDR3 is made up of 12 amino acids. Germline-derived CDR1 and CDR2 are MNHEY and SVGAGI. V lost 4 bases and J 6 bases, leaving 10 bases between the germline ends. CDR3 amino acids: CASSSRQGEQYF. The CDR3 DNA reads TGTGCCAGCAGTTCGCGTCAGGGCGAGCAGTACTTC.

This rearrangement joins TRBV11-2 to TRBJ2-3; 12 nucleotides agree with TRBD2. The CDR3 is made up of 18 amino acids. From germline, CDR1 is SGHAT and CDR2 FQNNGV. The ends lost 3 bases at V and 2 bases at J; junction bases unmatched: 9. In DNA form, the CDR3 reads TGTGCCAGCAGCTTTAGGCTAGCGGGAGGGCCGTACACAGATACGCAGTATTTT. Its translation is CASSFRLAGGPYTDTQYF.

The chain carries TRBV25-1 and TRBJ1-6; unclear D gene. The germline V gene encodes CDR1 MGHDK and CDR2 SYGVNS. The CDR3 is 14 residues long. V lost 4 bases to trimming and J lost 5 bases, with 9 bases between them. This CDR3 reads CASSGQGNNSPLHF. CDR3 nucleotide sequence: TGTGCCAGCAGTGGGCAAGGGAATAATTCACCCCTCCACTTT.

This clone was seen only a few times. This chain links TRBV4-2 with TRBJ2-4; 10 bases line up with TRBD1. This CDR3 contains 16 residues. The trim removed 0 bases at V and 8 bases at J, leaving 7 bases unmatched. The germline gives CDR1 LGHNA, CDR2 YNFKEQ. The CDR3, as DNA: TGTGCCAGCAGCCAAGACAGGGCGACAGGGGGCGACATTCAGTACTTC. Protein product: CASSQDRATGGDIQYF.

The chain has TRBV4-1 and TRBJ2-3; 8 bases fit TRBD2. The V gene's germline CDR1 is MGHRA and CDR2 YSYEKL. The CDR3 is made up of 16 amino acids. V lost 3 bases, J lost 4 bases, and 9 bases stayed unmatched. The CDR3 is CASSHQGAGVADTQYF. CDR3 DNA: TGCGCCAGCAGCCATCAGGGAGCGGGAGTTGCAGATACGCAGTATTTT.